Here is one T cell receptor (beta chain) with its context. The sample belongs to a study of blood T cell repertoires in COVID-19. Study information: T cells, B-cell-depleted T cells, or PBMCs supplied cDNA or gDNA.

Source study methods: Cell counts per sample came from amplifying reference gene primers. Generated by immunoSEQ multiplex PCR, the TCRdb table keeps only in-frame clones and is missing some. The DNA gave D and trimming, while V, J and clone size come from that table. The top ten hold around 2.2% of the sample, which has a few hundred thousand clones, around 86% seen once. The clonotype was recovered from a man aged 25-45 years who had recovered from COVID-19. Sequenced: peripheral blood.

The CDR3 DNA sequence: TGCAGCGTTGTGCGACAGTACCAAGAGACCCAGTACTTC. Translating gives CSVVRQYQETQYF. J is TRBJ2-5 and V is TRBV29-1, with D possibly matching TRBD1 (5 bases). The germline V and J ends were trimmed by 4 bases and 0 bases, with 9 bases remaining between them. The CDR3 has 13 residues. CDR1 and CDR2 from the germline V gene are SQVTM and ANQGSEA. The variable domain in full, completed from reference TRBV29-1 and TRBJ2-5, reads SAVISQKPSRDICQRGTSLTIQCQVDSQVTMMFWYRQQPGQSLTLIATANQGSEATYESGFVIDKFPISRPNLTFSTLTVSNMSPEDSSIYLCSVVRQYQETQYFGPGTRLLVL.